This TCR beta chain was captured by sequencing in a study of shared clonotypes between healthy human individuals. Study-level background: Three plates each covered CD4 naive and memory; CD8 naive two, CD8 memory one. General study findings and limits: Apart from blood, nothing was sampled; tissue repertoires likely differ. Generation of non-shared clonotypes was less probable than generation of clonotypes shared by all four donors. Clonotype sharing across four donors was observed for approximately 5% of naive CD4 clonotypes.

This CDR3 is 14 amino acids long. Germline values: CDR1 SGHDT, CDR2 YYEEEE. Trimming removed 2 bases at V and 3 bases at J, with 9 bases between. For this clone: The antigen is not known.

Naivety among CD8 cells was defined by CD45RO negativity and positive CCR7 selection, thereby excluding terminally differentiated effector memory CD45RA+ cells. Profiled with immunoSEQ multiplex PCR; TCRdb holds only in-frame clones, not every one. The table lists millions of clones, about 95% of them singletons, with around 1.1% in the top ten. This receptor was obtained from a man between 18 and 29 years old in good health. Sequenced: naive CD8+ T cells sorted from blood. The chain has TRBV5-6 and TRBJ1-3; no definite D call. This chain's CDR3 is CASSFRGGGNTIYF. The CDR3 bases are TGTGCCAGCAGCTTTCGGGGAGGTGGAAACACCATATATTTT.